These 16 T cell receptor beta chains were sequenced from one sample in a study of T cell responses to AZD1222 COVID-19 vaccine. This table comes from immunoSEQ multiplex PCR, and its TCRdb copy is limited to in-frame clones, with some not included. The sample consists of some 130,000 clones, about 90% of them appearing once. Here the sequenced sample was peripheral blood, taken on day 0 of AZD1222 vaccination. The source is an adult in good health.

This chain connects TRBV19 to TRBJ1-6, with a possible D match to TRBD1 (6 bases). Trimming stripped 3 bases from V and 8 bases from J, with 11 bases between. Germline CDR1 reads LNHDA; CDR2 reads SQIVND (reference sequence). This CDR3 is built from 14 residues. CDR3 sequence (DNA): TGTGCCAGTAGTATTCACAGGGAGTATTCACCCCTCCACTTT. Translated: CASSIHREYSPLHF.

CDR3 amino acids: CASSYLGSLNEKLFF. Here the CDR3 DNA reads TGTGCCAGCAGTTACCTTGGGTCTCTTAATGAAAAACTGTTTTTT. The genes are TRBV6-2 or TRBV6-3 and TRBJ1-4; the D is unclear. V was trimmed by 2 bases and J by 4 bases, leaving 11 bases between them. The CDR3 is 15 amino acids. Germline CDR1 is MNHEY and CDR2 is SVGEGT.

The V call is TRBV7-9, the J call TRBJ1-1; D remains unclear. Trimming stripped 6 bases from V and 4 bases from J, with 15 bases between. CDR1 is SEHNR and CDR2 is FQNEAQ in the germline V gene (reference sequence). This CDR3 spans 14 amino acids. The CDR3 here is CASSTLGESTEAFF. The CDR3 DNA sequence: TGTGCCAGCAGTACCCTCGGGGAGAGCACTGAAGCTTTCTTT.

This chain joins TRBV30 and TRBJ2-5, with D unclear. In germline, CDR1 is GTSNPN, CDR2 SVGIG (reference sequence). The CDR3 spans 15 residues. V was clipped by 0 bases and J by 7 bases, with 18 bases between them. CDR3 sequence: CAWSVPGRDHGTQYF. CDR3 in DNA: TGTGCCTGGAGTGTACCCGGACGAGACCATGGGACCCAGTACTTC.

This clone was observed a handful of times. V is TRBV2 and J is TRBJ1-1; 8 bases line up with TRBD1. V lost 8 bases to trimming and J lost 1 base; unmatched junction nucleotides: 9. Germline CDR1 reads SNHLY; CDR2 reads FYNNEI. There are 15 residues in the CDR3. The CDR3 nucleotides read TGTGCCAGCTATAGGGACAGGACCACGAACACTGAAGCTTTCTTT. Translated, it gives CASYRDRTTNTEAFF.

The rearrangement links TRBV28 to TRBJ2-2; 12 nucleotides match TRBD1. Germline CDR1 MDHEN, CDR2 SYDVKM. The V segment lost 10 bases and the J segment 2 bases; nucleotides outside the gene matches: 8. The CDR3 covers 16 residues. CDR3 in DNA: TGTGCCACCCACGGGACAGGGGGCGGAAACACCGGGGAGCTGTTTTTT. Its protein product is CATHGTGGGNTGELFF.

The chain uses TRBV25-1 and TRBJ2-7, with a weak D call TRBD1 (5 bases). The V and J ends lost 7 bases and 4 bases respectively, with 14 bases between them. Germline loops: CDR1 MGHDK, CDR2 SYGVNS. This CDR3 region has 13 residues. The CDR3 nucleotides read TGTGCCAGCAAGGGGCCAGGAGTTTACGAGCAGTACTTC. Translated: CASKGPGVYEQYF.

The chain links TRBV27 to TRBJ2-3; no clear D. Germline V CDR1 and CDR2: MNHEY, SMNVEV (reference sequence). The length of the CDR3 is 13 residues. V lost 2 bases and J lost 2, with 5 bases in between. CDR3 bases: TGTGCCAGCAGTTTAGCGGACACAGATACGCAGTATTTT. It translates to CASSLADTDTQYF.

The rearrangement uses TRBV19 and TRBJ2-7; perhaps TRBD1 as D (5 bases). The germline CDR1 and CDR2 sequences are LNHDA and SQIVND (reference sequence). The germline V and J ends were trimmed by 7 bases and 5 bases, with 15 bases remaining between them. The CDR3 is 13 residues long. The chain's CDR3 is CASNRGRVNEQYF. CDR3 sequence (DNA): TGTGCCAGTAATAGGGGCAGGGTTAACGAGCAGTACTTC.

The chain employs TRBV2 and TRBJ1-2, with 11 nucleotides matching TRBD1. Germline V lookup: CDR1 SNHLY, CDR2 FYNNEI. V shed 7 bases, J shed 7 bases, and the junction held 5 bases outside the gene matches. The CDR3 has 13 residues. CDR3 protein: CASTDRGLSGYTF. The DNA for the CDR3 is TGTGCCAGCACGGACAGGGGGCTTAGTGGCTACACCTTC.

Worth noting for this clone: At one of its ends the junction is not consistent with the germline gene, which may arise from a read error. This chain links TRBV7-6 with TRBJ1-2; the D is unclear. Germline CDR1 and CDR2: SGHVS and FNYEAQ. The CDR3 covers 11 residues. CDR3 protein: CASSLESTIGF. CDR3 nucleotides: TGTGCCAGCAGCTTAGAGAGTACTATCGGCTTC.

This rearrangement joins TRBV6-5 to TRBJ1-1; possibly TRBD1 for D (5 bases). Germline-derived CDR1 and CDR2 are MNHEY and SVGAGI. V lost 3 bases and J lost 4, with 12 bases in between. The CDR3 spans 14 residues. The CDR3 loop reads CASSYTGDLTEAFF. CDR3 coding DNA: TGTGCCAGCAGTTATACCGGGGACCTCACTGAAGCTTTCTTT.

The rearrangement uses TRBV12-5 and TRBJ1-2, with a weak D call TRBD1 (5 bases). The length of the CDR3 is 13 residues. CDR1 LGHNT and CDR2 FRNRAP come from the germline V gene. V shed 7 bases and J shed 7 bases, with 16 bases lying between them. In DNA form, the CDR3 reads TGTGCTAGTGCCCTCGGGCCTAGGGGTGGCTACACCTTC. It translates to CASALGPRGGYTF.

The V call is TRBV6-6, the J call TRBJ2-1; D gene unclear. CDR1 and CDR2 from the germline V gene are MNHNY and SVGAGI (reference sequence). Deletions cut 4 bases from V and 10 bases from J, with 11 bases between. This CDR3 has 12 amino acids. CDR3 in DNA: TGTGCCAGCAGTTTGGTGGGATACGAGCAGTTCTTC. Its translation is CASSLVGYEQFF.

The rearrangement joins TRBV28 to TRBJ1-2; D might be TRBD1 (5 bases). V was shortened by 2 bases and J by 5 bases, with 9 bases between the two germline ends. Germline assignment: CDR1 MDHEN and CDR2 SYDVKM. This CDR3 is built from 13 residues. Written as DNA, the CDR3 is TGTGCCAGCAGTTTAGGGGGGTTATATGGCTACACCTTC. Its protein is CASSLGGLYGYTF.

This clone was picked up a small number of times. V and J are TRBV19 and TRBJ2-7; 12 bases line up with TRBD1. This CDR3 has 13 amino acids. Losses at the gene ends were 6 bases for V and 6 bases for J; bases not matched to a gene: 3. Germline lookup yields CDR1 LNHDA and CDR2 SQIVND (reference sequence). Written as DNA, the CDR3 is TGTGCCAGTAGGGGACAGGGGGCCGTCGAGCAGTACTTC. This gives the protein CASRGQGAVEQYF.